A single sample gave rise to the 22 T cell receptor beta chains below, sequenced in a study of blood T cells in healthy people across ages. Primed by a sample-barcoded 5' primer and a J-beta primer mix, a second PCR proceeded for 7 to 11 cycles. TCRdb reanalysed the 5' RACE reads using MiXCR and keeps one entry per CDR3 protein. The sample has about 680,000 distinct CDR3 sequences, around 49% seen once. The sample consisted of blood. The receptor set was obtained from a woman in her sixties in good health.

This clonotype has more than one count but fewer than ten. J is TRBJ2-7 and V is TRBV7-2; TRBD1 might be the D (6 bases). The CDR3 contains 13 residues. The germline V gene has CDR1 SGHTA and CDR2 FQGNSA. Trimming pared 5 bases from V and 3 bases from J, leaving 11 bases between. The CDR3 protein is CASSRDTIYEQYF. CDR3 in DNA: TGTGCCAGCAGCCGGGACACTATCTACGAGCAGTACTTC.

The chain uses TRBV7-3 and TRBJ2-3; TRBD2 matches at 10 bases. Losses at the gene ends were 5 bases for V and 3 bases for J; bases not matched to a gene: 14. This CDR3 is 18 amino acids long. Germline V gene data show CDR1 as SGHTA and CDR2 as FQGTGA. CDR3 DNA sequence: TGTGCCAGCAGCGTGAGCGGGAGGGCCCTCGGGAGGACAGATACGCAGTATTTT. It translates to CASSVSGRALGRTDTQYF. Variable domain in full (rest from reference TRBV7-3 and TRBJ2-3): GAGVSQTPSNKVTEKGKYVELRCDPISGHTALYWYRQSLGQGPEFLIYFQGTGAADDSGLPNDRFFAVRPEGSVSTLKIQRTERGDSAVYLCASSVSGRALGRTDTQYFGPGTRLTVL.

This sequence joins TRBV12-3 or TRBV12-4 and TRBJ2-1, with 7 nucleotides matching TRBD2. V gave up 6 bases and J gave up 4 bases; unmatched junction bases: 12. CDR3 size: 16 residues. For the CDR3, the DNA is TGTGCCAGCAGAACTAATCAAGTGGGAGGGTACAATGAGCAGTTCTTC. It encodes CASRTNQVGGYNEQFF.

The V gene is TRBV7-3, the J gene TRBJ2-7, with 11 positions matching TRBD2. Germline V gene data show CDR1 as SGHTA and CDR2 as FQGTGA. The CDR3 length is 16 residues. The V segment lost 3 bases and the J segment 7 bases; nucleotides outside the gene matches: 11. The chain's CDR3 is CASSFQLAGDSNEQYF. Here the CDR3 DNA reads TGTGCCAGCAGCTTCCAACTAGCGGGAGATTCAAATGAGCAGTACTTC.

The gene calls are TRBV28 and TRBJ2-7; the D gene is possibly TRBD2 (5 bases). This CDR3 is built from 15 residues. Germline V gene sequence: CDR1 MDHEN, CDR2 SYDVKM. V gave up 6 bases and J gave up 4 bases, with 19 bases separating them. CDR3 loop: CASSYDEGSLYEQYF. CDR3 nucleotides: TGTGCCAGCAGCTACGACGAGGGCTCGCTTTACGAGCAGTACTTC.

The chain joins TRBV12-3 or TRBV12-4 to TRBJ2-3; 7 bases agree with TRBD2. This CDR3 contains 19 residues. With V trimmed by 2 bases and J by 0 bases, 14 bases remained unmatched. The CDR3 protein is CASSLSMSGAYLSTDTQYF. The CDR3 region has the DNA TGTGCCAGCAGTTTAAGTATGAGCGGGGCATACCTTAGCACAGATACGCAGTATTTT.

The J gene is TRBJ2-7, the V gene TRBV15; no clear D gene. CDR3 length equals 13 residues. V was trimmed by 0 bases and J by 2 bases, leaving 5 bases between them. Germline-derived CDR1 and CDR2 are LNHNV and YYDKDF (reference sequence). In nucleotides, the CDR3 is TGTGCCACCAGCAGAGATACCCCCTACGAGCAGTACTTC. Its translation: CATSRDTPYEQYF.

The chain carries TRBV4-2 and TRBJ2-5; the match to TRBD1 covers 9 bases. The J call could be wrong; TRBJ2-7 is a better fit for the DNA end. The CDR3 is made up of 15 amino acids. Germline assignment: CDR1 LGHNA and CDR2 YNFKEQ. CDR3 sequence (DNA): TGTGCCAGCAGCCAGGAGACAGGGGGTTTGGGCGAGCAGTACTTC. Translated, it gives CASSQETGGLGEQYF.

In its sample, this clonotype was seen a few times. The rearrangement joins TRBV20-1 to TRBJ2-7; the match to TRBD2 covers 9 bases. This CDR3 is 17 amino acids long. V lost 0 bases, J lost 0 bases, and 9 bases stayed unmatched. Germline values: CDR1 DFQATT, CDR2 SNEGSKA (reference sequence). The CDR3 spells CSARDLGGRADSYEQYF. The CDR3 nucleotides read TGCAGTGCTAGAGATCTCGGCGGGAGGGCCGACTCCTACGAGCAGTACTTC.

The CDR3 region has the DNA TGCGCCAGCAGCTTGGGGGTAAAAATGAACACTGAAGCTTTCTTT. It specifies CASSLGVKMNTEAFF. The chain uses TRBV5-1 and TRBJ1-1; no definite D call. V was clipped by 0 bases and J by 0 bases, with 9 bases between them. The CDR3 runs 15 residues. Germline V lookup: CDR1 SGHRS, CDR2 YFSETQ.

This clonotype was detected only a few times. V gene TRBV4-2 combines with J gene TRBJ2-7, with 8 bases aligning to TRBD1. This CDR3 spans 17 amino acids. CDR1 is LGHNA and CDR2 is YNFKEQ in the germline V gene. Trimming cost V 4 bases and J 5 bases; bases outside gene matches: 16. CDR3 DNA: TGTGCCAGCAGCCCCGCTGTCGTAGGACAGGGCGTCCACGAGCAGTACTTC. Translation gives CASSPAVVGQGVHEQYF.

The chain couples TRBV2 to TRBJ1-6; D remains ambiguous. Per the germline V gene, CDR1 is SNHLY and CDR2 is FYNNEI. This CDR3 spans 14 amino acids. V gave up 5 bases and J gave up 10 bases, with 15 bases separating them. CDR3 nucleotide sequence: TGTGCCAGCAGTCGAGAGGGAGCATCGTCACCCCTCCACTTT. It specifies CASSREGASSPLHF.

This rearrangement joins TRBV5-1 to TRBJ1-1; D not certain. Deletions cut 3 bases from V and 6 bases from J, with 15 bases between. This CDR3 contains 14 residues. The germline gives CDR1 SGHRS, CDR2 YFSETQ. The CDR3 DNA follows: TGCGCCAGCAGCTCCTCATTCGTCGGACCTGAAGCTTTCTTT. Its protein is CASSSSFVGPEAFF.

CDR3 region: CASTDLGTDASSPLHF. The CDR3 coding sequence is TGTGCCAGCACCGACTTGGGGACGGACGCCTCTTCACCCCTCCACTTT. This chain connects TRBV28 to TRBJ1-6; possible D gene TRBD1, 5 bases. With 7 bases removed from V and 9 bases from J, the gap between germline ends came to 22 bases. Germline CDR1 and CDR2: MDHEN and SYDVKM. The CDR3 contains 16 residues.

For this clonotype: A junction boundary mismatches the germline segment, possibly from a read error. V and J are TRBV20-1 and TRBJ1-1; D is perhaps TRBD1 (5 bases). This CDR3 has 11 amino acids. Germline CDR1 reads DFQATT; CDR2 reads SNEGSKA (reference sequence). The DNA for the CDR3 is TGCAGTGCCAGGATCGGGGCTGAGGCTTTCTTT. This translates into CSARIGAEAFF.

J is TRBJ2-2 and V is TRBV30; the match to TRBD2 covers 11 bases. The length of the CDR3 is 13 residues. V lost 4 bases and J lost 5; bases outside the gene matches: 0. Germline V gene sequence: CDR1 GTSNPN, CDR2 SVGIG (reference sequence). The CDR3 nucleotides read TGTGCCTGGACTAGCGGGAGGACCGGGGAGCTGTTTTTT. This codes for CAWTSGRTGELFF.

The chain employs TRBV5-1 and TRBJ1-1; a weak D match, TRBD1 (5 bases). Trimming removed 0 bases at V and 6 bases at J, with 12 bases between. Germline CDR1 SGHRS, CDR2 YFSETQ. The CDR3 extends over 14 amino acids. CDR3 in DNA: TGCGCCAGCAGCTTGGATCCCGGGGGTTCTGAAGCTTTCTTT. Protein sequence: CASSLDPGGSEAFF.

The CDR3 loop reads CASSYSKEGSGEQFF. As DNA, the CDR3 is TGTGCCAGCAGTTACTCGAAGGAGGGGTCTGGGGAGCAGTTCTTC. J is TRBJ2-1 and V is TRBV6-5; TRBD2 is a possible D gene (6 bases). There are 15 residues in the CDR3. Germline values: CDR1 MNHEY, CDR2 SVGAGI. The ends were cut back, 0 bases at V and 10 bases at J, with 16 bases in the middle.

This clonotype was detected a few times. The chain employs TRBV28 and TRBJ1-2, with D possibly matching TRBD1 (5 bases). This CDR3 contains 12 residues. CDR1 and CDR2 from the germline V gene are MDHEN and SYDVKM. Trimming removed 6 bases from V and 6 bases from J, with 11 bases in between. The CDR3: CASRAGLDGYTF. The DNA for the CDR3 is TGTGCCAGCAGGGCAGGGTTGGATGGCTACACCTTC.

Here the CDR3 reads CASSQDQGQFYEQYF. CDR3 DNA: TGTGCCAGCAGCCAAGATCAAGGTCAATTCTACGAGCAGTACTTC. The J gene is TRBJ2-7, the V gene TRBV4-2; D is undetermined. Germline V gene lookup returns CDR1 LGHNA and CDR2 YNFKEQ. The CDR3 totals 15 residues. Trimming removed 0 bases from V and 3 bases from J, with 12 bases in between.

V and J are TRBV7-9 and TRBJ2-1; 9 bases are shared with TRBD1. This CDR3 contains 17 residues. The germline gives CDR1 SEHNR, CDR2 FQNEAQ (reference sequence). Trimming took 4 bases from V and 5 from J; bases not matched to a gene: 12. This CDR3 reads CASSSRTGAGGNNEQFF. The CDR3 DNA reads as TGTGCCAGCAGCTCCCGGACAGGGGCCGGCGGGAACAATGAGCAGTTCTTC.

The chain couples TRBV18 to TRBJ2-3; D might be TRBD2 (6 bases). The CDR3 is made up of 13 amino acids. The V gene's germline CDR1 is KGHSH and CDR2 LQKENI. V lost 6 bases and J lost 6, with 13 bases in between. CDR3 in DNA: TGTGCCAGCTCCCCTCCAGGAGGGGATACGCAGTATTTT. This sequence encodes CASSPPGGDTQYF.